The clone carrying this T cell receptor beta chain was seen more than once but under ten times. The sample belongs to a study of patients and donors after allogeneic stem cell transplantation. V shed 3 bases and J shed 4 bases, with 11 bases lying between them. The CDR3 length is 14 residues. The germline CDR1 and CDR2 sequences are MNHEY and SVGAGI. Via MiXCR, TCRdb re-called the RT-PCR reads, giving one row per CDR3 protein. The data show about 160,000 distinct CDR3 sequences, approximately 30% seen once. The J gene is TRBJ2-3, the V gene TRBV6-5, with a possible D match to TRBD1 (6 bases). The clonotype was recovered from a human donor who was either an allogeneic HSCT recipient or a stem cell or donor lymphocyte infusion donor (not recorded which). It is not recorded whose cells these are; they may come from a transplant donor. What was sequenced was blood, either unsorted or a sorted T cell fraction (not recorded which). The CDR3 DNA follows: TGTGCCAGCAGTTATTACAGGGACGCAGATACGCAGTATTTT. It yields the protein CASSYYRDADTQYF.